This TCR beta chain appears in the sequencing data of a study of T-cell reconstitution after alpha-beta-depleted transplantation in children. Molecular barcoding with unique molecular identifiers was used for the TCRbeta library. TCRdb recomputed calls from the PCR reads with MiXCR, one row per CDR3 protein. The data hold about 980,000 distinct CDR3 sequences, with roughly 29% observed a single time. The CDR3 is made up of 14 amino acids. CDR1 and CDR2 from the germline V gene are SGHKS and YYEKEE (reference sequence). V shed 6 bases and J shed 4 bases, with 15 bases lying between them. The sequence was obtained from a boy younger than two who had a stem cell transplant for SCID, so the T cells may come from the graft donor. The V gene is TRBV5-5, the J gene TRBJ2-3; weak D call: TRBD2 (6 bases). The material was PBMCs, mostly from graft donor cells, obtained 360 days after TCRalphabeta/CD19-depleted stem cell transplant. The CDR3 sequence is CASTIGGVADTQYF. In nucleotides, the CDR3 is TGTGCCAGCACCATAGGAGGGGTCGCAGATACGCAGTATTTT.